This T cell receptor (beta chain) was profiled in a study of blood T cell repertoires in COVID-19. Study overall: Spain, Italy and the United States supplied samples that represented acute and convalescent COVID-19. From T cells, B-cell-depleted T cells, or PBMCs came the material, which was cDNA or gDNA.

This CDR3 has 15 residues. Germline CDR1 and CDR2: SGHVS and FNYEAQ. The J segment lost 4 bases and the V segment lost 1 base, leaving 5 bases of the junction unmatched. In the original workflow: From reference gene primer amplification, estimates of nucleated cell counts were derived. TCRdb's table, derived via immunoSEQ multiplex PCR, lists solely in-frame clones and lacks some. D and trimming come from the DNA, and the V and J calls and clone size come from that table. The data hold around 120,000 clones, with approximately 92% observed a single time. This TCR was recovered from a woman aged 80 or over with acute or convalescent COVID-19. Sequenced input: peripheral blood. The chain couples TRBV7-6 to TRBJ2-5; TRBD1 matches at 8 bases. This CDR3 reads CASSLEQGAAETQYF. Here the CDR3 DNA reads TGTGCCAGCAGCTTAGAGCAGGGGGCTGCAGAGACCCAGTACTTC.